The 27 T cell receptor beta chains reported below all come from one sample, sequenced in a study of T cells expressing NK-cell markers (dated by TCRdb to 2018 to 2021). Libraries were prepared through 5' RACE. Instrument used: Illumina HiSeq 2000. Following TCRdb reprocessing, every CDR3 protein sequence forms one entry, and DNA is not provided. For this sample, the table gives about 550,000 distinct CDR3 sequences. The ten largest clones take up roughly 3.4% of the sample. The specimen sequenced was blood T cells: a sorted CD56 or NKG2C T cell subset, CD4+ or CD8+ T cells, or bulk PBMC T cells (not recorded which). The receptors here all came from a man aged 18 to 30 in good health. Donor details come from another sample of the same person, matched by shared clones.

The chain carries TRBV5-1 and TRBJ1-3. CDR1 is SGHRS, CDR2 YFSETQ, per germline. This CDR3 region has 15 residues. The CDR3: CASSLVAASGNTIYF. The full variable domain, in which reference TRBV5-1 and TRBJ1-3 provide the parts outside the CDR3, is KAGVTQTPRYLIKTRGQQVTLSCSPISGHRSVSWYQQTPGQGLQFLFEYFSETQRNKGNFPGRFSGRQFSNSRSEMNVSTLELGDSALYLCASSLVAASGNTIYFGEGSWLTVV.

The J gene is TRBJ2-1, the V gene TRBV18. Germline CDR1 is KGHSH and CDR2 is LQKENI. This CDR3 region has 12 residues. CDR3 protein: CASSPQDGEQFF. Combining the CDR3 with reference TRBV18 and TRBJ2-1 gives the whole variable domain NAGVMQNPRHLVRRRGQEARLRCSPMKGHSHVYWYRQLPEEGLKFMVYLQKENIIDESGMPKERFSAEFPKEGPSILRIQQVVRGDSAAYFCASSPQDGEQFFGPGTRLTVL.

The chain recombines TRBV20-1 with TRBJ1-4. From germline, CDR1 is DFQATT and CDR2 SNEGSKA (reference sequence). The CDR3 sequence is 14 residues long. The CDR3 spells CSALWVSRNEKLFF.

The rearrangement joins TRBV4-3 to TRBJ2-3; TCRdb's D call of TRBD1 is untestable without DNA. The germline CDR1 and CDR2 sequences are LGHNA and YSLEER. The CDR3 is made up of 16 amino acids. CDR3 sequence reads: CASSQWGAVGTDTQYF.

The chain couples TRBV12-3 or TRBV12-4 to TRBJ1-4. This CDR3 contains 13 residues. This chain's CDR3 is CASTHSTNEKLFF.

The chain uses TRBV4-2 and TRBJ2-1; with no DNA, the TCRdb D assignment of TRBD2 cannot be verified. The CDR3 has 15 amino acids. CDR1 is LGHNA, CDR2 YNFKEQ, per germline. The CDR3 sequence: CASSQGAGVGNEQFF.

The J gene is TRBJ1-4, the V gene TRBV4-3; TCRdb outputs TRBD1, but without DNA this stays unchecked. The germline CDR1 and CDR2 sequences are LGHNA and YSLEER. The CDR3 totals 16 residues. This chain's CDR3 is CASSQEQGASSEKLFF.

The chain recombines TRBV5-1 with TRBJ2-1. In germline, CDR1 is SGHRS, CDR2 YFSETQ. CDR3 length equals 15 residues. CDR3 amino acids: CASSNSGRTYNEQFF.

V gene TRBV2 combines with J gene TRBJ2-2; checking the TCRdb D call of TRBD2 is not possible without DNA. The CDR3 has 15 residues. Germline lookup yields CDR1 SNHLY and CDR2 FYNNEI. CDR3 protein: CASSVTRDSTGELFF.

V and J are TRBV27 and TRBJ2-6. Germline V lookup: CDR1 MNHEY, CDR2 SMNVEV (reference sequence). The CDR3 length is 15 residues. CDR3 sequence reads: CASREYVSGANVLTF. The complete variable domain, with remaining parts taken from reference TRBV27 and TRBJ2-6, reads EAQVTQNPRYLITVTGKKLTVTCSQNMNHEYMSWYRQDPGLGLRQIYYSMNVEVTDKGDVPEGYKVSRKEKRNFPLILESPSPNQTSLYFCASREYVSGANVLTFGAGSRLTVL.

The rearrangement links TRBV10-3 to TRBJ2-3; no DNA is available, so the TRBD1 call from TCRdb remains unchecked. This CDR3 is 14 amino acids long. The germline V gene encodes CDR1 ENHRY and CDR2 SYGVKD. The CDR3 is CAIGRGSEDGTQYF.

V gene TRBV4-2 combines with J gene TRBJ2-3; TCRdb outputs TRBD2, but without DNA this stays unchecked. CDR1 is LGHNA and CDR2 is YNFKEQ in the germline V gene. This CDR3 has 17 residues. The CDR3 loop reads CASSQDGAGGITDTQYF.

CDR3 sequence reads: CASSRTSGLLSYNEQFF. This rearrangement joins TRBV7-7 to TRBJ2-1; TCRdb lists TRBD2, though no DNA is available to test this call. Germline V gene sequence: CDR1 SSHAT, CDR2 FNYEAQ (reference sequence). The CDR3 loop spans 17 amino acids.

This chain joins TRBV15 and TRBJ1-4; TCRdb picks TRBD1, but there is no DNA to check that call. The CDR3 length is 15 residues. Germline V gene data show CDR1 as LNHNV and CDR2 as YYDKDF (reference sequence). The CDR3 protein is CATSRDQGMDEKLFF.

The gene calls are TRBV4-2 and TRBJ1-4; absent DNA, TCRdb's TRBD1 call cannot be checked. This CDR3 is 15 amino acids long. The germline V gene has CDR1 LGHNA and CDR2 YNFKEQ. This CDR3 is CASSQTGEANEKLFF.

The V and J genes are TRBV2 and TRBJ1-5; TCRdb returns TRBD1, unconfirmable since there is no DNA. The germline gives CDR1 SNHLY, CDR2 FYNNEI. CDR3 length: 15 residues. The CDR3 spells CASGSRQGSYQPQHF.

The J gene is TRBJ2-3, the V gene TRBV7-8; the TCRdb D gene call, TRBD1, has no DNA to confirm it. The germline V gene has CDR1 SGHVS and CDR2 FQNEAQ. There are 15 residues in the CDR3. The CDR3 is CASSHRDTATDTQYF.

The rearrangement uses TRBV13 and TRBJ2-7; TCRdb selects TRBD1, and the lack of DNA leaves this call unchecked. The length of the CDR3 is 16 residues. Germline V lookup: CDR1 PRHDT, CDR2 FYEKMQ (reference sequence). The CDR3 sequence: CASSARYRGETYEQYF.

The chain employs TRBV7-2 and TRBJ1-1; TCRdb's assignment of TRBD1 cannot be checked, as there is no DNA. The CDR3 is 14 residues long. The V gene's germline CDR1 is SGHTA and CDR2 FQGNSA. The CDR3 region is CASSLSNRGTEAFF. The complete variable domain, with remaining parts taken from reference TRBV7-2 and TRBJ1-1, reads GAGVSQSPSNKVTEKGKDVELRCDPISGHTALYWYRQSLGQGLEFLIYFQGNSAPDKSGLPSDRFSAERTGGSVSTLTIQRTQQEDSAVYLCASSLSNRGTEAFFGQGTRLTVV.

CDR3 protein: CASSPPGPAKNEQFF. This chain links TRBV4-2 with TRBJ2-1; TCRdb designates TRBD1, a call that cannot be tested without DNA. The germline V gene encodes CDR1 LGHNA and CDR2 YNFKEQ. The CDR3 loop spans 15 amino acids.

V is TRBV24-1 and J is TRBJ2-5; the D call of TRBD2 rests on TCRdb alone, since no DNA is present to check it. Germline V gene sequence: CDR1 KGHDR, CDR2 SFDVKD. The length of the CDR3 is 13 residues. This CDR3 reads CATKRAGEETQYF.

J is TRBJ2-2 and V is TRBV4-1. The CDR3 totals 15 residues. Germline V gene sequence: CDR1 MGHRA, CDR2 YSYEKL. The CDR3 sequence: CASSQVWGRTGELFF.

The chain's CDR3 is CASSKARTSGYNEQFF. The chain carries TRBV12-3 or TRBV12-4 and TRBJ2-1; TCRdb's D call, TRBD2, is unchecked because there is no DNA. The CDR3 has 16 residues.

The rearrangement joins TRBV18 to TRBJ2-1; no DNA is available, so the TRBD1 call from TCRdb remains unchecked. The CDR3 extends over 15 amino acids. Germline CDR1 KGHSH, CDR2 LQKENI. The CDR3 sequence is CASSPPGRGDDEQFF. The full variable domain, its missing parts supplied by reference TRBV18 and TRBJ2-1, is NAGVMQNPRHLVRRRGQEARLRCSPMKGHSHVYWYRQLPEEGLKFMVYLQKENIIDESGMPKERFSAEFPKEGPSILRIQQVVRGDSAAYFCASSPPGRGDDEQFFGPGTRLTVL.

This rearrangement joins TRBV15 to TRBJ1-5. This CDR3 is 19 amino acids long. In germline, CDR1 is LNHNV, CDR2 YYDKDF (reference sequence). The CDR3 loop is CATSSGNSLEVSVIEPQHF. Complete variable domain (other parts from reference TRBV15 and TRBJ1-5): DAMVIQNPRYQVTQFGKPVTLSCSQTLNHNVMYWYQQKSSQAPKLLFHYYDKDFNNEADTPDNFQSRRPNTSFCFLDIRSPGLGDTAMYLCATSSGNSLEVSVIEPQHFGDGTRLSIL.

The rearrangement uses TRBV7-2 and TRBJ2-1; TCRdb designates TRBD2, a call that cannot be tested without DNA. This CDR3 is 17 amino acids long. CDR1 is SGHTA and CDR2 is FQGNSA in the germline V gene. CDR3 residues: CASSGPGLAGVYNEQFF. Variable domain in full (rest from reference TRBV7-2 and TRBJ2-1): GAGVSQSPSNKVTEKGKDVELRCDPISGHTALYWYRQSLGQGLEFLIYFQGNSAPDKSGLPSDRFSAERTGGSVSTLTIQRTQQEDSAVYLCASSGPGLAGVYNEQFFGPGTRLTVL.

The chain carries TRBV29-1 and TRBJ1-2. Germline V gene lookup returns CDR1 SQVTM and CDR2 ANQGSEA. The CDR3 is 22 residues long. This CDR3 is CSVDQGGRFLGGDNRGLYGYTF.